These 2 T cell receptor beta chains were sequenced from one sample in a study of T cells after yellow fever vaccination. TCRdb re-derived calls from the 5' RACE reads in MiXCR, one entry per CDR3 protein. This repertoire shows about 240,000 distinct CDR3 sequences, 6.9% found once; its top ten account for roughly 0.93%. Specimen: CD4+ T cells sorted from PBMCs, collected 15 days after the yellow fever booster vaccination. Receptor source: a man aged 30-40 years who received the YFV17D yellow fever vaccine.

The gene calls are TRBV6-5 and TRBJ1-5, with no clear D. The CDR3 extends over 16 amino acids. The ends were cut back, 0 bases at V and 2 bases at J, with 11 bases in the middle. CDR1 MNHEY and CDR2 SVGAGI come from the germline V gene. CDR3 residues: CASSYSPTGGNQPQHF. As DNA, the CDR3 is TGTGCCAGCAGTTACTCGCCCACCGGGGGCAATCAGCCCCAGCATTTT.

The table lists this clonotype with many counts. This rearrangement joins TRBV6-1 to TRBJ1-4; TRBD1 agrees at 8 bases. V lost 6 bases and J lost 3; bases outside the gene matches: 9. The CDR3 is made up of 16 amino acids. CDR1 and CDR2 (germline): MNHNS, SASEGT. CDR3 sequence: CASRKRDRGANEKLFF. The CDR3 DNA is TGTGCCAGCAGAAAGCGAGACAGGGGTGCTAATGAAAAACTGTTTTTT.